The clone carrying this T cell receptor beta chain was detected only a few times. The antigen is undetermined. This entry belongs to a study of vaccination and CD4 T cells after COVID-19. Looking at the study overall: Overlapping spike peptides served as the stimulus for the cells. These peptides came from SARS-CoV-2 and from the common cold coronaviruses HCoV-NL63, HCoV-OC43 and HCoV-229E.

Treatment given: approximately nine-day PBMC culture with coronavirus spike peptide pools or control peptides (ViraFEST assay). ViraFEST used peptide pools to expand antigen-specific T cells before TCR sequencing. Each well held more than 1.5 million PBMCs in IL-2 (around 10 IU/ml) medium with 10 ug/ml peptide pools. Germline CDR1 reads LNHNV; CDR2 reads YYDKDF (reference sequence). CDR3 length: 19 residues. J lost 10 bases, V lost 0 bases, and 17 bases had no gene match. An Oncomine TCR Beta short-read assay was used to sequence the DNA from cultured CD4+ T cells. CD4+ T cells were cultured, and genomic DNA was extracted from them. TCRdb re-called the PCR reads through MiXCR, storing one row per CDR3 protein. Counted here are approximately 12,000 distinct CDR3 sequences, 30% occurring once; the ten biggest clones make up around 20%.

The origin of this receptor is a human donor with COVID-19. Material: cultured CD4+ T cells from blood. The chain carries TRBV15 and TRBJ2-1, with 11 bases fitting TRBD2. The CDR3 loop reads CATSRDSLLGLAVGLEQFF. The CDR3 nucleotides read TGTGCCACCAGCAGAGATTCCCTGTTGGGACTAGCGGTGGGCCTCGAGCAGTTCTTC.